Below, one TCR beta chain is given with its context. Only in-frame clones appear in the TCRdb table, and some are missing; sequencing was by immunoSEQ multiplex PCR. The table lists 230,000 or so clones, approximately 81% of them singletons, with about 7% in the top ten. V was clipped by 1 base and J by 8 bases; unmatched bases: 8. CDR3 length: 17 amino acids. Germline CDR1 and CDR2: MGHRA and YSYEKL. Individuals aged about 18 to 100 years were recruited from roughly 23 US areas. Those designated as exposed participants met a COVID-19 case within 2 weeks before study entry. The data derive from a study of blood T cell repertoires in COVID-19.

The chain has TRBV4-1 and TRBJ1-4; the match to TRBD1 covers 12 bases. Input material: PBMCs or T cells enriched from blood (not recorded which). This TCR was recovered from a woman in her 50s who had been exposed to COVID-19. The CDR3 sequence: CASSQVGKGTGGEKLFF. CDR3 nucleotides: TGCGCCAGCAGCCAAGTTGGGAAAGGGACAGGGGGCGAAAAACTGTTTTTT.